This passage covers 21 T cell receptor beta chains from one sample sequenced in a study of T cell responses to AZD1222 COVID-19 vaccine. Libraries were prepared by immunoSEQ multiplex PCR; TCRdb keeps only in-frame clonotypes and omits some of them. The data contain 150,000 to 160,000 clones, less than 95% of them singletons. Sequences were derived from peripheral blood, sampled on day 0 of AZD1222 vaccination. These receptor sequences come from an adult in good health.

The chain joins TRBV7-8 to TRBJ1-1, with unresolved D. This CDR3 region has 13 residues. The germline gives CDR1 SGHVS, CDR2 FQNEAQ. V dropped 2 bases and J dropped 1 base, with 5 bases sitting between them. Written as DNA, the CDR3 is TGTGCCAGCAGCTTATCAGGGAACACTGAAGCTTTCTTT. Protein product: CASSLSGNTEAFF.

The chain carries TRBV18 and TRBJ1-4, with TRBD1 matching 8 bases. The CDR3 spans 14 residues. Germline-derived CDR1 and CDR2 are KGHSH and LQKENI. V gave up 3 bases and J gave up 8 bases; unmatched junction bases: 5. In nucleotides, the CDR3 is TGTGCCAGCTCACCGGGACAGGCGAAAGAAAAACTGTTTTTT. Amino acid sequence: CASSPGQAKEKLFF.

This clone was observed a single time. The V and J genes are TRBV12-3 or TRBV12-4 and TRBJ1-5; weak D call: TRBD1 (6 bases). The CDR3 sequence is 12 residues long. Trimming pared 9 bases from V and 6 bases from J, leaving 12 bases between. The CDR3 bases are TGTGCCAGTACAGGGCAGAGTCAGCCCCAGCATTTT. It encodes CASTGQSQPQHF.

This clone was seen a handful of times. The rearrangement links TRBV2 to TRBJ1-3; possibly TRBD1 for D (5 bases). CDR1 SNHLY and CDR2 FYNNEI come from the germline V gene. Trimming left V 3 bases short and J 7 bases short, with 13 bases between. CDR3 length: 14 amino acids. The chain's CDR3 is CASSDTPGMNTIYF. The CDR3 DNA sequence: TGTGCCAGCAGTGATACCCCAGGGATGAACACCATATATTTT. The variable domain in full, with the rest retrieved from reference TRBV2 and TRBJ1-3, is EPEVTQTPSHQVTQMGQEVILRCVPISNHLYFYWYRQILGQKVEFLVSFYNNEISEKSEIFDDQFSVERPDGSNFTLKIRSTKLEDSAMYFCASSDTPGMNTIYFGEGSWLTVV.

This clone was recorded only once. The chain combines TRBV28 with TRBJ1-1; D ambiguous. CDR3 length equals 12 residues. Germline V gene sequence: CDR1 MDHEN, CDR2 SYDVKM. Trimming shortened V by 6 bases and J by 8 bases, and 13 bases separated the two germline ends. CDR3 residues: CASRSLYGEAFF. CDR3 coding DNA: TGTGCCAGCAGGTCTCTCTACGGGGAAGCTTTCTTT.

The chain couples TRBV7-3 to TRBJ2-1, with 7 bases identical to TRBD2. There are 14 residues in the CDR3. Germline-derived CDR1 and CDR2 are SGHTA and FQGTGA. With V trimmed by 1 base and J by 6 bases, 3 bases remained unmatched. The CDR3 reads CASSLRGGSNEQFF. In DNA form, the CDR3 reads TGTGCCAGCAGCTTAAGAGGCGGGAGCAATGAGCAGTTCTTC.

V and J are TRBV6-5 and TRBJ2-2; D might be TRBD1 (5 bases). CDR3 length: 15 amino acids. V gave up 5 bases and J gave up 3 bases, with 13 bases separating them. Germline CDR1 reads MNHEY; CDR2 reads SVGAGI. The CDR3 DNA reads as TGTGCCAGCAGTAGGGGCACCACCTACACCGGGGAGCTGTTTTTT. Protein product: CASSRGTTYTGELFF.

In nucleotides, the CDR3 is TGTGCTAGTGGTTTGGCCCTTACGGGACAGGTTTACTACGAGCAGTACTTC. This gives the protein CASGLALTGQVYYEQYF. This chain uses TRBV12-5 with TRBJ2-7; TRBD1 matches 8 bases. This CDR3 has 17 residues. The germline V gene encodes CDR1 LGHNT and CDR2 FRNRAP. The V segment lost 1 base and the J segment 3 bases; nucleotides outside the gene matches: 11.

The rearrangement links TRBV27 to TRBJ2-3, with 9 bases lining up with TRBD2. The CDR3 is made up of 15 amino acids. The J segment lost 2 bases and the V segment lost 6 bases, leaving 6 bases of the junction unmatched. In germline, CDR1 is MNHEY, CDR2 SMNVEV (reference sequence). CDR3 loop: CASSHSGSYTDTQYF. The CDR3 DNA is TGTGCCAGCAGCCATAGCGGGAGCTACACAGATACGCAGTATTTT.

This chain uses TRBV11-2 with TRBJ1-2; D remains unclear. CDR1 SGHAT and CDR2 FQNNGV come from the germline V gene. CDR3 length equals 13 residues. Trimming shortened V by 2 bases and J by 9 bases, and 13 bases separated the two germline ends. The CDR3 DNA reads as TGTGCCAGCAGCTTACCAGGTTTTATGAGCTACACCTTC. Encoded protein: CASSLPGFMSYTF. Drawing the rest from reference TRBV11-2 and TRBJ1-2, the complete variable domain is EAGVAQSPRYKIIEKRQSVAFWCNPISGHATLYWYQQILGQGPKLLIQFQNNGVVDDSQLPKDRFSAERLKGVDSTLKIQPAKLEDSAVYLCASSLPGFMSYTFGSGTRLTVV.

The chain links TRBV27 to TRBJ2-7, with TRBD1 matching 9 bases. The CDR3 totals 14 residues. Unmatched junction bases numbered 7, after V lost 4 bases and J lost 6 bases. Germline V CDR1 and CDR2: MNHEY, SMNVEV (reference sequence). In nucleotides, the CDR3 is TGTGCCAGCAGTTCAACGACAGGGGGAGGCGAGCAGTACTTC. Translating it yields CASSSTTGGGEQYF.

The chain recombines TRBV7-8 with TRBJ2-7; the match to TRBD1 covers 8 bases. The CDR3 runs 15 residues. The V gene's germline CDR1 is SGHVS and CDR2 FQNEAQ. Germline trimming cut 4 bases from V and 2 bases from J; bases unmatched to any gene: 7. Here the CDR3 reads CASSSEGTGPYEQYF. The CDR3 DNA reads TGTGCCAGCAGCTCAGAGGGGACAGGTCCCTACGAGCAGTACTTC.

The V call is TRBV7-6, the J call TRBJ1-4, with 9 positions matching TRBD1. The trim removed 1 base at V and 7 bases at J, leaving 7 bases unmatched. The CDR3 totals 16 residues. Germline V gene sequence: CDR1 SGHVS, CDR2 FNYEAQ. The CDR3 bases are TGTGCCAGCAGCTTAGTTCCGGGACAGGGATCTGAAAAACTGTTTTTT. Translated, it gives CASSLVPGQGSEKLFF.

The rearrangement joins TRBV18 to TRBJ2-2; D perhaps matches TRBD1 (6 bases). The CDR3 runs 15 residues. Germline V gene data show CDR1 as KGHSH and CDR2 as LQKENI. The germline V and J ends were trimmed by 3 bases and 5 bases, with 13 bases remaining between them. The CDR3 DNA reads as TGTGCCAGCTCACCCCCTCTGAGGGGGACCGGGGAGCTGTTTTTT. This codes for CASSPPLRGTGELFF. The full variable domain, with the rest looked up from reference TRBV18 and TRBJ2-2, is NAGVMQNPRHLVRRRGQEARLRCSPMKGHSHVYWYRQLPEEGLKFMVYLQKENIIDESGMPKERFSAEFPKEGPSILRIQQVVRGDSAAYFCASSPPLRGTGELFFGEGSRLTVL.

The chain employs TRBV7-3 and TRBJ2-3, with 7 bases aligning to TRBD1. CDR1 is SGHTA, CDR2 FQGTGA, per germline. V was clipped by 5 bases and J by 2 bases; unmatched bases: 7. This CDR3 comprises 15 residues. The CDR3 DNA reads TGTGCCAGCAGCGCAACAGGGGAGTACACAGATACGCAGTATTTT. Translation gives CASSATGEYTDTQYF.

In DNA, the CDR3 is TGTGCCGCTGTCTCGACAGGGGGTCGGTTAGTCACTGAAGCTTTCTTT. Protein: CAAVSTGGRLVTEAFF. The gene calls are TRBV28 and TRBJ1-1; TRBD1 agrees at 9 bases. Losses at the gene ends were 11 bases for V and 4 bases for J; bases not matched to a gene: 17. This CDR3 has 16 residues. The germline CDR1 and CDR2 sequences are MDHEN and SYDVKM.

V gene TRBV6-6 combines with J gene TRBJ2-5; 9 nucleotides match TRBD2. V dropped 2 bases and J dropped 0; count of bases not matched to a gene: 4. In germline, CDR1 is MNHNY, CDR2 SVGAGI (reference sequence). The CDR3 extends over 16 amino acids. The CDR3 sequence is CASSYPSGEYQETQYF. CDR3 sequence (DNA): TGTGCCAGCAGTTACCCTAGCGGGGAGTACCAAGAGACCCAGTACTTC.

Only one count was recorded for this clone. This chain joins TRBV28 and TRBJ2-1; D uncertain. Germline V gives CDR1 MDHEN, CDR2 SYDVKM. V lost 7 bases to trimming and J lost 0 bases, with 28 bases between them. This CDR3 comprises 20 residues. The CDR3 nucleotides are TGTGCCAGCACCCCTCCCCCTGTTGGCTTCATACAAAGCTCCTACAATGAGCAGTTCTTC. Translating it yields CASTPPPVGFIQSSYNEQFF.

The chain uses TRBV10-3 and TRBJ1-2, with 11 positions matching TRBD1. Unmatched junction bases numbered 1, after V lost 4 bases and J lost 0 bases. The V gene's germline CDR1 is ENHRY and CDR2 SYGVKD. This CDR3 spans 15 amino acids. The CDR3 sequence: CAISGDRGANYGYTF. The CDR3 DNA sequence: TGTGCCATCAGTGGGGACAGGGGGGCTAACTATGGCTACACCTTC.

This clone is a singleton in its sample. The chain couples TRBV11-3 to TRBJ2-3; D not resolved. From germline, CDR1 is SGHNT and CDR2 YENEEA. V lost 1 base to trimming and J lost 4 bases, with 9 bases between them. The CDR3 contains 14 residues. CDR3 nucleotides: TGTGCCAGCAGCTTAGGTCTTCTCGCAGATACGCAGTATTTT. Amino acids: CASSLGLLADTQYF.

The genes are TRBV10-3 and TRBJ2-1; TRBD2 is a possible D gene (6 bases). Germline V gene data show CDR1 as ENHRY and CDR2 as SYGVKD. Trimming took off 10 bases at V and 10 bases at J, with 14 bases between the two ends. This CDR3 contains 11 residues. CDR3 loop: CATLQGLEQFF. The CDR3 DNA sequence: TGTGCCACCCTGCAGGGACTCGAGCAGTTCTTC.